This is a list of T cell receptor beta chains from one sample in a study of blood T cell repertoires in COVID-19. The method was immunoSEQ multiplex PCR; TCRdb's version includes in-frame clones alone and lacks a portion of them. The sample shows about 180,000 clones, about 84% of them seen only once. Material: PBMCs or T cells enriched from blood (not recorded which). The receptors were sampled from a woman aged 25 to 39 who had recovered from COVID-19. Both conserved end residues are part of each CDR3. The order of the fields is V gene, D gene, J gene, clone size, CDR3 protein, CDR3 DNA. A D gene is named only where the DNA matches it firmly. Some rows have no size entry. The others give once, few or many, or a class for an expanded clone.

V gene: TRBV19; D gene: NA; J gene: TRBJ2-6; clone size: NA; CDR3 protein: CASTPSGRARLGANVLTF; CDR3 DNA: TGTGCCAGTACCCCCAGTGGCAGGGCCCGTTTGGGGGCCAACGTCCTGACTTTC
V gene: TRBV6-5; D gene: TRBD1; J gene: TRBJ2-2; clone size: NA; CDR3 protein: CASRLDRSNTGELFF; CDR3 DNA: TGTGCCAGCAGATTGGACAGGTCGAACACCGGGGAGCTGTTTTTT
V gene: TRBV13; D gene: NA; J gene: TRBJ2-3; clone size: NA; CDR3 protein: CASSRPARENVDTQYF; CDR3 DNA: TGTGCCAGCAGCCGGCCAGCCCGGGAGAATGTAGATACGCAGTATTTT
V gene: TRBV4-2; D gene: NA; J gene: TRBJ1-2; clone size: NA; CDR3 protein: CASSQEYTHINYGYTF; CDR3 DNA: TGTGCCAGCAGCCAAGAATACACCCATATAAACTATGGCTACACCTTC
V gene: TRBV6-5; D gene: NA; J gene: TRBJ1-2; clone size: NA; CDR3 protein: CASSYSSMGGNYGYTF; CDR3 DNA: TGTGCCAGCAGTTACTCGAGTATGGGGGGGAACTATGGCTACACCTTC
V gene: TRBV28; D gene: NA; J gene: TRBJ2-7; clone size: NA; CDR3 protein: CASRGGYEQYF; CDR3 DNA: TGTGCCAGCCGCGGCGGCTACGAGCAGTACTTC
V gene: TRBV28; D gene: NA; J gene: TRBJ2-1; clone size: once; CDR3 protein: CASSPYRQPVENEQFF; CDR3 DNA: TGTGCCAGCAGTCCTTACCGACAGCCTGTGGAGAATGAGCAGTTCTTC
V gene: TRBV19; D gene: TRBD1; J gene: TRBJ2-7; clone size: NA; CDR3 protein: CASSLLPRGWWEQYF; CDR3 DNA: TGTGCCAGTAGTCTCTTACCCAGGGGGTGGTGGGAGCAGTACTTC
V gene: TRBV19; D gene: NA; J gene: TRBJ2-2; clone size: NA; CDR3 protein: CASSIVDGMGAGELFF; CDR3 DNA: TGTGCCAGTAGTATAGTCGACGGGATGGGAGCCGGGGAGCTGTTTTTT
V gene: TRBV19; D gene: NA; J gene: TRBJ2-1; clone size: NA; CDR3 protein: CATSSAGIFRNEQFF; CDR3 DNA: TGTGCCACCTCAAGCGCCGGGATCTTTCGCAATGAGCAGTTCTTC